The clone carrying this TCR beta chain was counted between two and nine times. Its antigen is undetermined. The data derive from a study of T-cell memory formation after mild COVID-19. Notes on the study in general: Clones that got smaller from day 15 to 85 had even CD4/CD8, while clones growing later tipped toward CD4+.

V lost 2 bases and J 4 bases, leaving 12 bases between the germline ends. CDR3 length: 16 residues. TCRdb re-called the 5' RACE reads with MiXCR, one entry per CDR3 protein. Of around 310,000 distinct CDR3 sequences listed, around 20% were seen once; the top ten hold around 23%. Sequenced: PBMCs or a T cell subset sorted from them (not recorded which). The TCR originated in a man aged 18 to 35 who had mild COVID-19 (a few samples of this study predate the infection). Cell type and time point are not known. The chain carries TRBV12-3 or TRBV12-4 and TRBJ1-6; tentatively, D is TRBD1 (5 bases). The CDR3 DNA reads as TGTGCCAGCAGTTTAATCGAGGGGTATTATAATTCACCCCTCCACTTT. Protein: CASSLIEGYYNSPLHF.